These 15 T cell receptor beta chains share one sample of origin, sequenced in a study of T cell changes during pregnancy in multiple sclerosis. Sequenced by immunoSEQ multiplex PCR; TCRdb stores in-frame clones only, minus some. Here the sample spans around 78,000 clones, 93% being singletons. The sample consisted of peripheral blood, taken in the second trimester of pregnancy. The receptors were gathered from a female donor with multiple sclerosis, enrolled in a pregnancy study.

The chain combines TRBV6-1 with TRBJ2-1, with D maybe TRBD2 (5 bases). V lost 8 bases and J lost 4, with 12 bases in between. This CDR3 has 13 amino acids. Germline V CDR1 and CDR2: MNHNS, SASEGT. The chain's CDR3 is CASLFSEYNEQFF. CDR3 nucleotide sequence: TGTGCCAGCCTCTTTAGCGAGTACAATGAGCAGTTCTTC.

This clone was detected once. The rearrangement uses TRBV4-2 and TRBJ2-3; 10 nucleotides match TRBD2. V shed 4 bases, J shed 3 bases, and the junction held 7 bases outside the gene matches. This CDR3 is 16 amino acids long. Germline V gene data show CDR1 as LGHNA and CDR2 as YNFKEQ. For the CDR3, the DNA is TGTGCCAGCAGCCCCGGGGAGCGGGGGGGGACAGATACGCAGTATTTT. Translated, it gives CASSPGERGGTDTQYF.

The chain recombines TRBV2 with TRBJ2-5; 8 nucleotides agree with TRBD2. Germline V CDR1 and CDR2: SNHLY, FYNNEI. Trimming cost V 7 bases and J 5 bases; bases outside gene matches: 6. The CDR3 covers 13 residues. The CDR3 is CASMAGGGETQYF. CDR3 DNA sequence: TGTGCCAGCATGGCGGGGGGAGGGGAGACCCAGTACTTC.

This clone has only one observation. The chain is built from TRBV2 and TRBJ1-1; D gene ambiguous. This CDR3 spans 14 amino acids. V was pared by 4 bases and J by 0 bases, with 9 bases between. In germline, CDR1 is SNHLY, CDR2 FYNNEI. For the CDR3, the DNA is TGTGCCAGCAGTGTCAGTTACATGAACACTGAAGCTTTCTTT. It translates to CASSVSYMNTEAFF.

The rearrangement links TRBV9 to TRBJ2-1; 10 nucleotides match TRBD2. The germline V gene has CDR1 SGDLS and CDR2 YYNGEE. V lost 4 bases to trimming and J lost 1 base; unmatched junction nucleotides: 14. This CDR3 is 19 amino acids long. The CDR3 DNA is TGTGCCAGCAGCCCCTCCCTAGCGGGAGTACTAATTTCCTACAATGAGCAGTTCTTC. Translating it yields CASSPSLAGVLISYNEQFF.

The rearrangement uses TRBV6-1 and TRBJ1-5; D unresolved. V was shortened by 3 bases and J by 5 bases, with 8 bases between the two germline ends. The CDR3 is made up of 13 amino acids. The germline gives CDR1 MNHNS, CDR2 SASEGT. CDR3 DNA: TGTGCCAGCAGTGACCACAGAGATCAGCCCCAGCATTTT. This encodes CASSDHRDQPQHF.

This clone was seen a single time. J is TRBJ2-3 and V is TRBV10-1; TRBD1 aligns across 7 bases. Losses at the gene ends were 4 bases for V and 1 base for J; bases not matched to a gene: 14. CDR1 is WNHNN and CDR2 is SYGVQD in the germline V gene (reference sequence). The CDR3 has 18 amino acids. CDR3 in DNA: TGCGCCAGCAGTGTCTGGGTGACAGGGCCGAGAGGCACAGATACGCAGTATTTT. It translates to CASSVWVTGPRGTDTQYF.

In DNA form, the CDR3 reads TGTGCCAGCTCACCAGCAGGGCAGAGCACAGATACGCAGTATTTT. Translating it yields CASSPAGQSTDTQYF. V and J are TRBV18 and TRBJ2-3, with D maybe TRBD1 (5 bases). The germline V and J ends were trimmed by 2 bases and 0 bases, with 9 bases remaining between them. CDR1 and CDR2 from the germline V gene are KGHSH and LQKENI. CDR3 size: 15 residues.

CDR3 region: CASSSTRAGGTGELFF. The CDR3 DNA follows: TGTGCCAGCAGCTCTACGCGGGCAGGGGGAACCGGGGAGCTGTTTTTT. The chain has TRBV7-9 and TRBJ2-2, with 7 bases fitting TRBD1. J gave up 5 bases and V 4 bases, and 10 bases lay outside the gene matches. The CDR3 runs 16 residues. CDR1 is SEHNR, CDR2 FQNEAQ, per germline (reference sequence).

The J gene is TRBJ1-6, the V gene TRBV11-2; possibly TRBD1 for D (5 bases). There are 16 residues in the CDR3. Germline V gene sequence: CDR1 SGHAT, CDR2 FQNNGV. The V gene lost 5 bases and the J gene lost 10 bases, with 21 bases spanning the gap. The CDR3 DNA reads as TGTGCCAGCAGCCCCCAGTACCAGGGAGGTCACTCACCCCTCCACTTT. Amino acids: CASSPQYQGGHSPLHF.

The V and J genes are TRBV2 and TRBJ2-3; tentative D call: TRBD2 (5 bases). V was shortened by 10 bases and J by 5 bases, with 13 bases between the two germline ends. This CDR3 is built from 12 residues. Germline loops: CDR1 SNHLY, CDR2 FYNNEI. The CDR3 DNA reads TGTGCCACCTCTTGGGGAGTAGATACGCAGTATTTT. Translated: CATSWGVDTQYF.

V usage is TRBV29-1 and J usage is TRBJ2-1; 13 bases agree with TRBD2. This CDR3 has 15 amino acids. V lost 6 bases to trimming and J lost 7 bases; unmatched junction nucleotides: 9. Germline assignment: CDR1 SQVTM and CDR2 ANQGSEA. This CDR3 reads CSVVPSGLAGNEQFF. In DNA form, the CDR3 reads TGCAGCGTCGTCCCATCGGGACTAGCGGGGAATGAGCAGTTCTTC.

The gene calls are TRBV28 and TRBJ1-1; D unclear. This CDR3 has 13 residues. CDR1 MDHEN and CDR2 SYDVKM come from the germline V gene. Trimming took 5 bases from V and 6 from J, leaving 13 bases between them. CDR3 bases: TGTGCCAGCAGTGAGAGTTTCAACGCTGAAGCTTTCTTT. This sequence encodes CASSESFNAEAFF. The whole variable domain, remainder taken from reference TRBV28 and TRBJ1-1, is DVKVTQSSRYLVKRTGEKVFLECVQDMDHENMFWYRQDPGLGLRLIYFSYDVKMKEKGDIPEGYSVSREKKERFSLILESASTNQTSMYLCASSESFNAEAFFGQGTRLTVV.

V is TRBV6-5 and J is TRBJ1-2, with D hard to call. V was shortened by 2 bases and J by 3 bases, with 13 bases between the two germline ends. Germline V CDR1 and CDR2: MNHEY, SVGAGI. The CDR3 loop spans 15 amino acids. The CDR3 is CASSYAGELDYGYTF. The CDR3 nucleotides read TGTGCCAGCAGTTACGCCGGGGAATTGGACTATGGCTACACCTTC.

The V call is TRBV6-1, the J call TRBJ1-5; tentatively, D is TRBD1 (6 bases). The V gene's germline CDR1 is MNHNS and CDR2 SASEGT. This CDR3 is built from 14 residues. The V end lost 2 bases, the J end lost 4 bases, and 9 bases lay between the germline ends. The CDR3 loop reads CASSEPTGNQPQHF. The CDR3 coding sequence is TGTGCCAGCAGTGAACCCACAGGGAATCAGCCCCAGCATTTT.